The rows below give T cell receptor beta chains drawn from one sample of a study of control samples from healthy donors and cancer patients. The data were produced by immunoSEQ multiplex PCR, yet TCRdb's version contains in-frame clones alone and is incomplete. The table lists approximately 60,000 clones, around 93% of them singletons. The specimen sequenced was PBMCs. These receptors came from a man in his thirties or forties with colorectal cancer. Each CDR3 is given with its conserved first and last residue. D genes are given only for firm matches. Part of the rows lack a size; the others show once, few, many or a class for expanded clones.

d_call: TRBD1
clone_size: NA
v_call: TRBV6-6
j_call: TRBJ1-2
cdr3_aa: CASSPNVQGARTVYGYTF
cdr3_nt: TGTGCCAGCAGTCCAAATGTGCAGGGGGCGAGGACCGTCTATGGCTACACCTTC

d_call: TRBD1
clone_size: NA
v_call: TRBV27
j_call: TRBJ1-1
cdr3_aa: CASSYTRTGIGTEAFF
cdr3_nt: TGTGCCAGCAGCTACACCCGGACAGGGATAGGCACTGAAGCTTTCTTT

d_call: NA
clone_size: NA
v_call: TRBV11-2
j_call: TRBJ1-2
cdr3_aa: CASSYSGGRGIFRGYTF
cdr3_nt: TGTGCCAGCAGTTACTCCGGGGGCAGGGGAATTTTCCGTGGCTACACCTTC

d_call: NA
clone_size: NA
v_call: TRBV11-3
j_call: TRBJ2-6
cdr3_aa: CASSSLPRGHSGANVLTF
cdr3_nt: TGTGCCAGCAGCTCCCTCCCGAGGGGCCACTCTGGGGCCAACGTCCTGACTTTC

d_call: TRBD2
clone_size: NA
v_call: TRBV7-2
j_call: TRBJ2-3
cdr3_aa: CASSHSGGGAAKTDTQYF
cdr3_nt: TGTGCCAGCAGCCACTCTGGCGGGGGGGCGGCCAAAACAGATACGCAGTATTTT

d_call: TRBD1
clone_size: NA
v_call: TRBV7-8
j_call: TRBJ1-6
cdr3_aa: CASSLLGTGGSYNSPLHF
cdr3_nt: TGTGCCAGCAGCTTACTAGGAACAGGGGGCTCCTATAATTCACCCCTCCACTTT

d_call: NA
clone_size: few
v_call: TRBV10-1
j_call: TRBJ1-3
cdr3_aa: CASSEALGLENTIYF
cdr3_nt: TGCGCCAGCAGTGAGGCCCTTGGGCTGGAGAACACCATATATTTT

d_call: NA
clone_size: NA
v_call: TRBV7-2
j_call: TRBJ1-2
cdr3_aa: CASSLAETGGSNYGYTF
cdr3_nt: TGTGCCAGCAGCTTAGCCGAGACAGGCGGGTCTAACTATGGCTACACCTTC

d_call: TRBD1
clone_size: NA
v_call: TRBV7-2
j_call: TRBJ1-6
cdr3_aa: CASSVQGYNSPLHF
cdr3_nt: TGTGCCAGCAGCGTACAGGGGTATAATTCACCCCTCCACTTT

d_call: NA
clone_size: NA
v_call: TRBV18
j_call: TRBJ2-2
cdr3_aa: CASSPRQSTGELFF
cdr3_nt: TGTGCCAGCTCACCACGGCAATCCACCGGGGAGCTGTTTTTT

d_call: TRBD1
clone_size: NA
v_call: TRBV5-1
j_call: TRBJ2-7
cdr3_aa: CASSPGTGGYEQYF
cdr3_nt: TGCGCCAGCAGCCCCGGGACAGGGGGCTACGAGCAGTACTTC

d_call: TRBD1
clone_size: NA
v_call: TRBV12-5
j_call: TRBJ1-1
cdr3_aa: CASGLVRLGGDRGRNTEAFF
cdr3_nt: TGTGCTAGTGGTTTGGTACGTTTGGGTGGGGACAGGGGGCGAAACACTGAAGCTTTCTTT

d_call: TRBD1
clone_size: NA
v_call: TRBV7-9
j_call: TRBJ2-3
cdr3_aa: CASSSMWTGSTDTQYF
cdr3_nt: TGTGCCAGCAGCTCAATGTGGACAGGGAGCACAGATACGCAGTATTTT

d_call: NA
clone_size: NA
v_call: TRBV5-5
j_call: TRBJ2-6
cdr3_aa: CASSLSSRSGANVLTF
cdr3_nt: TGTGCCAGCAGCTTGTCCTCCCGCTCTGGGGCCAACGTCCTGACTTTC

d_call: TRBD1
clone_size: NA
v_call: TRBV19
j_call: TRBJ2-7
cdr3_aa: CASSLPGQGIYEQYF
cdr3_nt: TGTGCCAGTAGCCTGCCGGGACAGGGTATCTACGAGCAGTACTTC

d_call: NA
clone_size: once
v_call: TRBV3-1/TRBV3-2
j_call: TRBJ1-2
cdr3_aa: CASSQDQAVAYGYTF
cdr3_nt: TGTGCCAGCAGCCAAGATCAGGCGGTGGCCTATGGCTACACCTTC